One sample yielded the 32 T cell receptor beta chains listed below, sequenced in a study of cytomegalovirus exposure and HLA in healthy donors. The PCR made use of 60 Vbeta and 13 Jbeta primers. Measured with immunoSEQ multiplex PCR; TCRdb has only the in-frame clones, and not every one. The data hold roughly 170,000 clones, with 75% to 85% observed a single time. The source material was PBMCs. The origin of the receptors is a female donor in good health and CMV-seronegative.

The genes are TRBV7-9 and TRBJ2-5; D perhaps matches TRBD1 (6 bases). Trimming shortened V by 5 bases and J by 3 bases, and 19 bases separated the two germline ends. In germline, CDR1 is SEHNR, CDR2 FQNEAQ (reference sequence). This CDR3 region has 16 residues. The CDR3 spells CASSRNPGTPKETQYF. The CDR3 nucleotides read TGTGCCAGCAGCCGAAACCCCGGGACACCTAAAGAGACCCAGTACTTC.

The rearrangement joins TRBV6-5 to TRBJ1-1; the D gene is possibly TRBD1 (5 bases). The CDR3 runs 14 residues. Germline V lookup: CDR1 MNHEY, CDR2 SVGAGI. Trimming stripped 1 base from V and 1 base from J, with 7 bases between. The CDR3 coding sequence is TGTGCCAGCAGTTACTTCGACAGGAACACTGAAGCTTTCTTT. Amino acid sequence: CASSYFDRNTEAFF.

CDR3 coding DNA: TGTGCCAGCAGCCTTGCTAGCGGGACCACAGATACGCAGTATTTT. It is translated as CASSLASGTTDTQYF. The chain employs TRBV7-9 and TRBJ2-3; 9 nucleotides agree with TRBD2. CDR3 length: 15 amino acids. V was pared by 5 bases and J by 2 bases, with 5 bases of the junction left unmatched. CDR1 is SEHNR and CDR2 is FQNEAQ in the germline V gene (reference sequence).

V usage is TRBV19 and J usage is TRBJ2-1, with D tentatively TRBD2 (5 bases). V lost 2 bases to trimming and J lost 2 bases, with 13 bases between them. Looked up from germline, CDR1 is LNHDA and CDR2 is SQIVND (reference sequence). The CDR3 consists of 16 residues. The CDR3 DNA is TGTGCCAGTAGTATAAAGGGCCTAGCCCCCTACAATGAGCAGTTCTTC. This encodes CASSIKGLAPYNEQFF.

This clone was picked up one time. V and J are TRBV7-2 and TRBJ1-1; the D is unclear. This CDR3 has 14 residues. Looked up from germline, CDR1 is SGHTA and CDR2 is FQGNSA. Trimming left V 2 bases short and J 7 bases short, with 14 bases between. CDR3 sequence reads: CASSLPGRAREAFF. As DNA, the CDR3 is TGTGCCAGCAGCTTACCCGGGAGGGCGCGTGAAGCTTTCTTT.

The V call is TRBV19, the J call TRBJ2-2, with 9 bases identical to TRBD2. The CDR3 contains 16 residues. From germline, CDR1 is LNHDA and CDR2 SQIVND (reference sequence). Trimming took 8 bases from V and 7 from J; bases not matched to a gene: 14. The chain's CDR3 is CASSPRGGGGIGELFF. CDR3 coding DNA: TGTGCCAGTTCCCCTAGGGGCGGGGGGGGAATCGGGGAGCTGTTTTTT.

The chain employs TRBV18 and TRBJ1-1, with 7 bases fitting TRBD1. The CDR3 totals 13 residues. The V and J ends lost 6 bases and 5 bases, in that order; junction bases with no gene match: 6. Germline values: CDR1 KGHSH, CDR2 LQKENI. CDR3 sequence (DNA): TGTGCCAGCTCGGGCGACAGGGTTACTGAAGCTTTCTTT. Protein product: CASSGDRVTEAFF.

This clone appeared once. This sequence joins TRBV4-1 and TRBJ2-7, with TRBD1 identical over 7 bases. V was pared by 3 bases and J by 1 base, with 15 bases of the junction left unmatched. The germline V gene encodes CDR1 MGHRA and CDR2 YSYEKL. The CDR3 consists of 18 residues. In DNA, the CDR3 is TGCGCCAGCAGCCACGCGAGAGGGGGCAACTCCCTATCCTACGAGCAGTACTTC. Its protein is CASSHARGGNSLSYEQYF.

This sequence joins TRBV25-1 and TRBJ2-3; D possibly corresponds to TRBD2 (6 bases). Looked up from germline, CDR1 is MGHDK and CDR2 is SYGVNS. The CDR3 contains 11 residues. Trimming cost V 9 bases and J 4 bases, with 8 bases left between them. The CDR3 is CASSGADTQYF. The CDR3 DNA reads TGTGCCAGTTCGGGGGCAGATACGCAGTATTTT.

V gene TRBV6-5 combines with J gene TRBJ1-1; D might be TRBD1 (5 bases). From germline, CDR1 is MNHEY and CDR2 SVGAGI. V lost 5 bases to trimming and J lost 1 base, with 14 bases between them. The CDR3 covers 15 residues. In DNA form, the CDR3 reads TGTGCCAGCAGTCCTGGAAGGGGTGGGAACACTGAAGCTTTCTTT. Amino acid sequence: CASSPGRGGNTEAFF.

The DNA for the CDR3 is TGCAGCGTTGAAGTAGGAGACAGGCGGCGCTACGAGCAGTACTTC. Its protein is CSVEVGDRRRYEQYF. The chain joins TRBV29-1 to TRBJ2-7; possibly TRBD1 for D (6 bases). This CDR3 has 15 residues. Germline V gene data show CDR1 as SQVTM and CDR2 as ANQGSEA. V lost 1 base and J 3 bases, leaving 16 bases between the germline ends.

This clone was detected a few times. The chain has TRBV18 and TRBJ2-7; D perhaps matches TRBD2 (7 bases). The CDR3 covers 14 residues. V gave up 2 bases and J gave up 5 bases, with 13 bases separating them. CDR1 KGHSH and CDR2 LQKENI come from the germline V gene. Here the CDR3 reads CASSPKGGDHEQYF. The CDR3 DNA reads TGTGCCAGCTCACCAAAGGGGGGGGACCACGAGCAGTACTTC.

The genes are TRBV10-3 and TRBJ2-7; 12 bases are shared with TRBD2. With V trimmed by 6 bases and J by 0 bases, 9 bases remained unmatched. Germline V CDR1 and CDR2: ENHRY, SYGVKD. The CDR3 contains 17 residues. CDR3 loop: CAIRKGTSGLSSYEQYF. The CDR3 coding sequence is TGTGCCATCAGGAAGGGGACTAGCGGGCTGAGCTCCTACGAGCAGTACTTC.

This clone showed up just a few times. Distinct nucleotide sequences in the sample also encode this CDR3. The genes are TRBV5-1 and TRBJ2-7; 8 bases align to TRBD1. With 0 bases clipped from V and 3 bases from J, the junction kept 2 bases outside the gene matches. CDR1 SGHRS and CDR2 YFSETQ come from the germline V gene. This CDR3 is 14 amino acids long. The CDR3 DNA follows: TGCGCCAGCAGCTTGGAGGGGACAGGCTACGAGCAGTACTTC. It encodes CASSLEGTGYEQYF.

This chain joins TRBV19 and TRBJ2-5; 12 bases match TRBD2. In germline, CDR1 is LNHDA, CDR2 SQIVND (reference sequence). V was clipped by 5 bases and J by 2 bases; unmatched bases: 6. The CDR3 consists of 16 residues. For the CDR3, the DNA is TGTGCCAGTAGTCCTAGACTAGCGGGAGCTCAAGAGACCCAGTACTTC. Its translation is CASSPRLAGAQETQYF.

The V and J genes are TRBV5-4 and TRBJ1-1, with 10 bases fitting TRBD1. The CDR3 is made up of 17 amino acids. V lost 3 bases to trimming and J lost 1 base; unmatched junction nucleotides: 9. Germline V lookup: CDR1 SGHNT, CDR2 YYREEE (reference sequence). DNA for the CDR3: TGTGCCAGCAGCTCTCCAGGACAGGGGGGAAGGAACACTGAAGCTTTCTTT. This translates into CASSSPGQGGRNTEAFF.

V usage is TRBV7-2 and J usage is TRBJ2-5; D possibly corresponds to TRBD1 (6 bases). V lost 7 bases, J lost 4 bases, and 19 bases lay in between. The CDR3 length is 15 residues. The germline gives CDR1 SGHTA, CDR2 FQGNSA. The CDR3 DNA reads TGTGCCAGCACCCGCCGGGCAGGGGTGGGAGAGACCCAGTACTTC. Translating it yields CASTRRAGVGETQYF.

CDR3 in DNA: TGTGCCAGCAGTACAGGGGGCGTTACTGAAGCTTTCTTT. Protein: CASSTGGVTEAFF. V and J are TRBV7-9 and TRBJ1-1; 9 nucleotides align to TRBD1. CDR1 and CDR2 (germline): SEHNR, FQNEAQ (reference sequence). The CDR3 loop spans 13 amino acids. V was pared by 6 bases and J by 5 bases, with 4 bases of the junction left unmatched.

V and J are TRBV27 and TRBJ2-1, with D perhaps TRBD1 (5 bases). The germline V gene encodes CDR1 MNHEY and CDR2 SMNVEV (reference sequence). The V gene lost 5 bases and the J gene lost 0 bases, with 14 bases spanning the gap. CDR3 length: 16 residues. The CDR3 spells CASSGSDTSSYNEQFF. The CDR3, as DNA: TGTGCCAGCAGTGGATCGGACACATCCTCCTACAATGAGCAGTTCTTC.

The rearrangement uses TRBV29-1 and TRBJ1-2; 8 bases agree with TRBD1. Losses at the gene ends were 6 bases for V and 2 bases for J; bases not matched to a gene: 8. The V gene's germline CDR1 is SQVTM and CDR2 ANQGSEA. The CDR3 has 14 amino acids. CDR3 sequence (DNA): TGCAGCGTCCAAGACAGGGGCATAAACTATGGCTACACCTTC. The encoded protein is CSVQDRGINYGYTF.

The V call is TRBV10-3, the J call TRBJ1-2; D ambiguous. The CDR3 contains 12 residues. The germline V gene has CDR1 ENHRY and CDR2 SYGVKD. V was shortened by 2 bases and J by 5 bases, with 6 bases between the two germline ends. The CDR3 loop is CAISEGQYGYTF. CDR3 DNA sequence: TGTGCCATCAGTGAGGGCCAGTATGGCTACACCTTC.

This chain links TRBV5-1 with TRBJ2-1; 7 nucleotides align to TRBD1. The CDR3 totals 13 residues. The germline V gene encodes CDR1 SGHRS and CDR2 YFSETQ. V was clipped by 4 bases and J by 4 bases; unmatched bases: 2. CDR3 protein: CASSVGQYNEQFF. The DNA of the CDR3 is TGCGCCAGCAGCGTGGGACAGTACAATGAGCAGTTCTTC.

V gene TRBV7-9 combines with J gene TRBJ2-7; TRBD2 agrees at 12 bases. Germline CDR1 reads SEHNR; CDR2 reads FQNEAQ (reference sequence). V was clipped by 4 bases and J by 3 bases; unmatched bases: 10. The CDR3 runs to 17 residues. Here the CDR3 reads CASSSIRTSGILYEQYF. Written as DNA, the CDR3 is TGTGCCAGCAGCTCGATTAGGACTAGCGGGATCCTCTACGAGCAGTACTTC.

This chain connects TRBV10-1 to TRBJ2-2; D not certain. This CDR3 has 13 residues. V lost 4 bases to trimming and J lost 4 bases, with 7 bases between them. The germline CDR1 and CDR2 sequences are WNHNN and SYGVQD (reference sequence). The CDR3 here is CASSAVSTGELFF. The CDR3 coding sequence is TGCGCCAGCAGTGCGGTATCCACCGGGGAGCTGTTTTTT.

The rearrangement links TRBV7-2 to TRBJ1-5; tentatively, D is TRBD1 (5 bases). Per the germline V gene, CDR1 is SGHTA and CDR2 is FQGNSA. The CDR3 consists of 15 residues. V was trimmed by 5 bases and J by 2 bases, leaving 13 bases between them. The CDR3 sequence is CASSMDGGGNQPQHF. The CDR3 DNA sequence: TGTGCCAGCAGCATGGACGGGGGAGGCAATCAGCCCCAGCATTTT.

V usage is TRBV28 and J usage is TRBJ1-2; 7 bases line up with TRBD1. Germline V lookup: CDR1 MDHEN, CDR2 SYDVKM. V lost 6 bases, J lost 4 bases, and 5 bases stayed unmatched. This CDR3 region has 13 residues. This CDR3 is CASRGQEGYGYTF. Written as DNA, the CDR3 is TGTGCCAGCAGAGGACAGGAAGGCTATGGCTACACCTTC.

The chain links TRBV7-8 to TRBJ2-7, with a possible D match to TRBD2 (6 bases). V lost 1 base and J lost 7, with 11 bases in between. The V gene's germline CDR1 is SGHVS and CDR2 FQNEAQ. There are 13 residues in the CDR3. CDR3 loop: CASSLDLGREQYF. CDR3 sequence (DNA): TGTGCCAGCAGCTTAGATCTGGGGAGGGAGCAGTACTTC.

V and J are TRBV5-1 and TRBJ2-1, with 9 positions matching TRBD2. The V gene end was trimmed by 1 base and the J gene end by 4 bases; junction bases not matched to a gene: 3. The CDR3 extends over 15 amino acids. Germline CDR1 is SGHRS and CDR2 is YFSETQ. This CDR3 reads CASSLKRGVYNEQFF. The CDR3 nucleotides read TGCGCCAGCAGCTTGAAGCGGGGGGTATACAATGAGCAGTTCTTC. The entire variable domain, with the rest obtained from reference TRBV5-1 and TRBJ2-1, is as follows: KAGVTQTPRYLIKTRGQQVTLSCSPISGHRSVSWYQQTPGQGLQFLFEYFSETQRNKGNFPGRFSGRQFSNSRSEMNVSTLELGDSALYLCASSLKRGVYNEQFFGPGTRLTVL.

The V and J genes are TRBV5-8 and TRBJ1-5; possibly TRBD1 for D (5 bases). Trimming took 1 base from V and 2 from J, leaving 10 bases between them. The CDR3 totals 15 residues. Germline V gene lookup returns CDR1 SGHTS and CDR2 YDEGEE. The CDR3 DNA reads TGTGCCAGCAGCTTGTGGGGCCTCGGCAATCAGCCCCAGCATTTT. It codes for CASSLWGLGNQPQHF.

This chain uses TRBV2 with TRBJ2-5; D is undetermined. The CDR3 is 13 residues long. Looked up from germline, CDR1 is SNHLY and CDR2 is FYNNEI. Trimming took off 8 bases at V and 1 base at J, with 11 bases between the two ends. CDR3 DNA sequence: TGTGCCAGCCCCCGAGGCAGCCAAGAGACCCAGTACTTC. Residues: CASPRGSQETQYF.

The gene calls are TRBV4-3 and TRBJ2-3, with 8 positions matching TRBD2. Trimming removed 1 base from V and 1 base from J; junction bases left unmatched: 4. Per germline, CDR1 LGHNA and CDR2 YSLEER. CDR3 size: 16 residues. The CDR3 DNA is TGCGCCAGCAGCCAAGTAGGCGGGGGGCGCACAGATACGCAGTATTTT. Translation gives CASSQVGGGRTDTQYF.

This sequence joins TRBV7-2 and TRBJ2-2, with 8 bases that match TRBD1. The length of the CDR3 is 17 residues. CDR1 and CDR2 from the germline V gene are SGHTA and FQGNSA. The J segment lost 4 bases and the V segment lost 4 bases, leaving 11 bases of the junction unmatched. The DNA of the CDR3 is TGTGCCAGCAGCTATGGGGCAGGGGGCGCAAGCACCGGGGAGCTGTTTTTT. Translating gives CASSYGAGGASTGELFF. Based on the CDR3 plus reference TRBV7-2 and TRBJ2-2, the full variable domain is GAGVSQSPSNKVTEKGKDVELRCDPISGHTALYWYRQSLGQGLEFLIYFQGNSAPDKSGLPSDRFSAERTGGSVSTLTIQRTQQEDSAVYLCASSYGAGGASTGELFFGEGSRLTVL.